The 16 T cell receptor beta chains below were found in one sample sequenced in a study of T cell responses to AZD1222 COVID-19 vaccine. Sequencing was performed with immunoSEQ multiplex PCR; in TCRdb, only in-frame clones are kept and a portion is missing. The sample has 84,000 or so clones, more than 90% seen once. The source was peripheral blood, collected on day 0 of AZD1222 vaccination. These receptors all stem from an adult in good health.

The chain recombines TRBV6-5 with TRBJ1-6; D remains unclear. This CDR3 contains 16 residues. In germline, CDR1 is MNHEY, CDR2 SVGAGI. Trimming left V 0 bases short and J 9 bases short, with 15 bases between. The DNA of the CDR3 is TGTGCCAGCAGTTACTCGTTACTAACACTGCCTTCACCCCTCCACTTT. Its translation: CASSYSLLTLPSPLHF.

This chain connects TRBV6-6 to TRBJ2-1, with 9 bases lining up with TRBD2. The germline V gene has CDR1 MNHNY and CDR2 SVGAGI (reference sequence). The length of the CDR3 is 15 residues. V gave up 2 bases and J gave up 8 bases; unmatched junction bases: 7. This chain's CDR3 is CASSYGGGAGHEQFF. The CDR3 DNA follows: TGTGCCAGCAGTTACGGCGGGGGGGCCGGCCATGAGCAGTTCTTC.

This chain links TRBV7-9 with TRBJ2-3; D is possibly TRBD2 (5 bases). The CDR3 extends over 16 amino acids. V was pared by 1 base and J by 7 bases, with 18 bases between. The germline V gene has CDR1 SEHNR and CDR2 FQNEAQ (reference sequence). The CDR3 region is CASSLEGSLRVNTQYF. CDR3 nucleotide sequence: TGTGCCAGCAGCTTAGAGGGAAGTTTGAGGGTTAATACGCAGTATTTT.

This clone was seen just once. V and J are TRBV5-1 and TRBJ2-3; TRBD1 matches 10 bases. CDR1 is SGHRS, CDR2 YFSETQ, per germline. The V segment lost 4 bases and the J segment 8 bases; nucleotides outside the gene matches: 10. The CDR3 covers 15 residues. The CDR3 DNA sequence: TGCGCCAGCAGCATGCGACAGGGGGCAAAAGGTACGCAGTATTTT. Translating it yields CASSMRQGAKGTQYF.

The chain combines TRBV5-1 with TRBJ2-7; 10 nucleotides agree with TRBD1. The CDR3 is 15 amino acids. V gave up 2 bases and J gave up 5 bases; unmatched junction bases: 7. Germline V lookup: CDR1 SGHRS, CDR2 YFSETQ. This CDR3 reads CASSFPGTGVDEQYF. Written as DNA, the CDR3 is TGCGCCAGCAGCTTTCCGGGGACAGGGGTGGACGAGCAGTACTTC.

In this sample, this clone turned up once. The chain is built from TRBV20-1 and TRBJ2-7; 9 positions match TRBD2. This CDR3 has 12 residues. V dropped 3 bases and J dropped 3; count of bases not matched to a gene: 0. Germline CDR1 is DFQATT and CDR2 is SNEGSKA (reference sequence). CDR3 amino acids: CSASSGSYEQYF. The CDR3 coding sequence is TGCAGTGCTAGTAGCGGGAGCTACGAGCAGTACTTC.

This sequence joins TRBV5-1 and TRBJ1-2, with 9 bases fitting TRBD1. The junction had 13 bases not matched to a gene; V was cut back by 0 bases and J by 7 bases. The germline gives CDR1 SGHRS, CDR2 YFSETQ. This CDR3 spans 17 amino acids. The CDR3 bases are TGCGCCAGCAGCTTGGAAGGGACAGGGCCCTGGACTCGTGGCTACACCTTC. This codes for CASSLEGTGPWTRGYTF.

This chain connects TRBV5-1 to TRBJ2-1; D uncertain. V lost 0 bases to trimming and J lost 3 bases, with 7 bases between them. The CDR3 contains 14 residues. Germline V gene sequence: CDR1 SGHRS, CDR2 YFSETQ. The CDR3, as DNA: TGCGCCAGCAGCTTGGGTCAGGACTACAATGAGCAGTTCTTC. Translating it yields CASSLGQDYNEQFF.

This chain links TRBV14 with TRBJ2-7; 8 bases are a match to TRBD1. The V segment lost 0 bases and the J segment 0 bases; nucleotides outside the gene matches: 10. This CDR3 has 18 amino acids. CDR1 is SGHDN and CDR2 is FVKESK in the germline V gene. The CDR3 bases are TGTGCCAGCAGCCAAGATATTGGAGGACAGGGATTCTCCTACGAGCAGTACTTC. It is translated as CASSQDIGGQGFSYEQYF.

The chain employs TRBV29-1 and TRBJ1-2; maybe TRBD1 (5 bases). Trimming removed 0 bases from V and 8 bases from J, with 13 bases in between. The germline CDR1 and CDR2 sequences are SQVTM and ANQGSEA. CDR3 size: 13 residues. The CDR3: CSVEDGGAWGYTF. As DNA, the CDR3 is TGCAGCGTTGAAGATGGAGGGGCATGGGGCTACACCTTC. The full variable domain, in which reference TRBV29-1 and TRBJ1-2 provide the parts outside the CDR3, is SAVISQKPSRDICQRGTSLTIQCQVDSQVTMMFWYRQQPGQSLTLIATANQGSEATYESGFVIDKFPISRPNLTFSTLTVSNMSPEDSSIYLCSVEDGGAWGYTFGSGTRLTVV.

CDR3 nucleotide sequence: TGTGCCTGCCGGGGGCAGGGGGGCTCCTACGAGCAGTACTTC. Translation: CACRGQGGSYEQYF. The V call is TRBV2, the J call TRBJ2-7, with D tentatively TRBD1 (7 bases). Trimming shortened V by 11 bases and J by 0 bases, and 17 bases separated the two germline ends. Germline CDR1 reads SNHLY; CDR2 reads FYNNEI. The CDR3 has 14 residues.

This clone was counted between two and nine times. V gene TRBV5-1 combines with J gene TRBJ1-4; 7 nucleotides line up with TRBD1. J gave up 8 bases and V 3 bases, and 7 bases lay outside the gene matches. The CDR3 is made up of 14 amino acids. Germline V gene lookup returns CDR1 SGHRS and CDR2 YFSETQ. CDR3 sequence (DNA): TGCGCCAGCAGCTATGACAGGGAGGGGGAAAAACTGTTTTTT. Protein sequence: CASSYDREGEKLFF.

The V call is TRBV28, the J call TRBJ2-4; D remains ambiguous. The CDR3 loop spans 14 amino acids. With 4 bases removed from V and 5 bases from J, the gap between germline ends came to 12 bases. Germline loops: CDR1 MDHEN, CDR2 SYDVKM. CDR3 residues: CASSSPPSENIQYF. The CDR3, as DNA: TGTGCCAGCAGTTCCCCTCCCAGTGAAAACATTCAGTACTTC.

The J gene is TRBJ2-1, the V gene TRBV19; TRBD1 matches at 7 bases. Germline CDR1 reads LNHDA; CDR2 reads SQIVND (reference sequence). Trimming at V came to 8 bases and at J to 1 base, leaving 11 bases not matched to a gene. The CDR3 has 16 residues. The CDR3 is CASGQGERTSYNEQFF. The CDR3 region has the DNA TGTGCCAGTGGGCAGGGGGAAAGGACATCCTACAATGAGCAGTTCTTC.

The rearrangement links TRBV28 to TRBJ1-1; D ambiguous. The CDR3 contains 12 residues. Deletions cut 5 bases from V and 10 bases from J, with 14 bases between. Germline CDR1 reads MDHEN; CDR2 reads SYDVKM. CDR3 DNA sequence: TGTGCCAGCAGTCTCGGAGGGCGGCGAGCTTTCTTT. Amino acids: CASSLGGRRAFF.

The J gene is TRBJ2-1, the V gene TRBV6-5; D remains ambiguous. The CDR3 sequence is 14 residues long. The germline V and J ends were trimmed by 0 bases and 2 bases, with 5 bases remaining between them. Per germline, CDR1 MNHEY and CDR2 SVGAGI. CDR3 protein: CASSYSSTYNEQFF. The CDR3 DNA reads TGTGCCAGCAGTTACTCCTCGACCTACAATGAGCAGTTCTTC.